The next 26 T cell receptor beta chains were all read from a single sample in a study of shared clonotypes between healthy human individuals. Positive CCR7 selection of CD45RO-negative cells yielded the naive CD8 cells, and terminally differentiated effector memory CD45RA+ cells were excluded. Clones were sequenced by immunoSEQ multiplex PCR, and TCRdb holds only the in-frame ones, with some missing. The sample lists about 2.1 million clones, 93% occurring once. Material: naive CD8+ T cells from PBMCs. The receptor set was obtained from a man aged 18-30 years in good health. Some clones in this sample may be carry-over from other donors' samples.

The CDR3 region has the DNA TGTGCTAGTGGTTCCGAAGCCGGGACTAGCGGGAGGGGGGAGAATGAGCAGTTCTTC. It is translated as CASGSEAGTSGRGENEQFF. The V call is TRBV12-5, the J call TRBJ2-1; 16 positions agree with TRBD2. The CDR3 runs to 19 residues. After removal of 4 bases from V and 7 bases from J, the junction contained 13 bases not matched to a gene. The germline V gene has CDR1 LGHNT and CDR2 FRNRAP.

This sequence joins TRBV5-5 and TRBJ1-1, with D hard to call. V lost 1 base and J 0 bases, leaving 10 bases between the germline ends. The germline CDR1 and CDR2 sequences are SGHKS and YYEKEE (reference sequence). The CDR3 loop spans 15 amino acids. CDR3 sequence (DNA): TGTGCCAGCAGCTTGCCACAGAGTATGAACACTGAAGCTTTCTTT. It is translated as CASSLPQSMNTEAFF.

This sequence joins TRBV6-6 and TRBJ2-7; a possible D gene is TRBD1 (5 bases). The CDR3 loop spans 14 amino acids. The V end was cut by 2 bases, the J end by 2 bases, with 10 bases between. The germline V gene encodes CDR1 MNHNY and CDR2 SVGAGI (reference sequence). This CDR3 reads CASSYDSGPYEQYF. The CDR3 nucleotides read TGTGCCAGCAGTTACGACAGTGGGCCCTACGAGCAGTACTTC.

The chain has TRBV27 and TRBJ1-1; weak D call: TRBD1 (6 bases). The length of the CDR3 is 14 residues. V was pared by 2 bases and J by 5 bases, with 12 bases between. Germline lookup yields CDR1 MNHEY and CDR2 SMNVEV (reference sequence). The CDR3, as DNA: TGTGCCAGCAGTTTAGTGGGGGCGTGGACTGAAGCTTTCTTT. Protein: CASSLVGAWTEAFF.

This clone was counted between two and nine times. The V call is TRBV27, the J call TRBJ2-2; D is unresolved. Trimming left V 4 bases short and J 1 base short, with 7 bases between. The CDR3 consists of 14 residues. Germline values: CDR1 MNHEY, CDR2 SMNVEV (reference sequence). CDR3 region: CASSSSENTGELFF. CDR3 bases: TGTGCCAGCAGTTCGTCGGAGAACACCGGGGAGCTGTTTTTT.

The chain links TRBV9 to TRBJ2-2; 12 bases map to TRBD2. V lost 4 bases and J lost 3; bases outside the gene matches: 10. Germline assignment: CDR1 SGDLS and CDR2 YYNGEE. CDR3 length: 18 residues. CDR3 amino acids: CASSLGPSGRAHTGELFF. CDR3 nucleotides: TGTGCCAGCAGCCTCGGTCCTAGCGGGAGGGCCCACACCGGGGAGCTGTTTTTT.

The chain carries TRBV21-1 and TRBJ1-1; the D call TRBD1 from the table was never checked on the DNA. TRBV21-1 is described as a pseudogene. This CDR3 region has 14 residues. The CDR3 sequence is CASSKGHLHTEAFF. CDR3 nucleotides: TGTGCCAGCAGCAAGGGACACCTACACACTGAAGCTTTCTTT.

The table lists this clone with a count of one. The identical CDR3 is also encoded by other nucleotide sequences in the sample. The genes are TRBV27 and TRBJ1-1; D gene uncertain. The CDR3 is made up of 13 amino acids. Trimming removed 2 bases from V and 5 bases from J, with 9 bases in between. Germline V gives CDR1 MNHEY, CDR2 SMNVEV (reference sequence). CDR3 loop: CASSLDRRTEAFF. CDR3 nucleotides: TGTGCCAGCAGTTTAGATAGACGGACTGAAGCTTTCTTT.

V usage is TRBV27 and J usage is TRBJ2-1; D remains ambiguous. Trimming removed 2 bases from V and 8 bases from J, with 16 bases in between. The CDR3 length is 15 residues. The germline V gene has CDR1 MNHEY and CDR2 SMNVEV (reference sequence). The CDR3 coding sequence is TGTGCCAGCAGTTTAACGTTCGGTCGGAGTGATGAGCAGTTCTTC. This gives the protein CASSLTFGRSDEQFF.

This clone was seen once. The chain employs TRBV15 and TRBJ2-1; TRBD2 might be the D (6 bases). Germline V gene sequence: CDR1 LNHNV, CDR2 YYDKDF (reference sequence). There are 16 residues in the CDR3. V lost 3 bases, J lost 0 bases, and 12 bases lay in between. The CDR3 DNA follows: TGTGCCACCAGCAGCCCTCTAGCGCCCTCCTACAATGAGCAGTTCTTC. Its protein product is CATSSPLAPSYNEQFF.

This chain connects TRBV9 to TRBJ2-2; D call uncertain. Germline values: CDR1 SGDLS, CDR2 YYNGEE. Deletions cut 4 bases from V and 6 bases from J, with 22 bases between. CDR3 length: 17 amino acids. In DNA, the CDR3 is TGTGCCAGCAGCACGACTCCGATCTTGGTAGACGCCGGGGAGCTGTTTTTT. This translates into CASSTTPILVDAGELFF.

The sample holds one count of this clone. This sequence joins TRBV23-1 and TRBJ2-2; no definite D call. TRBV23-1 is an ORF; its function is uncertain. Deletions cut 8 bases from V and 0 bases from J, with 22 bases between. The CDR3 is 18 amino acids. The CDR3 spells CASPPPKARKSNTGELFF. The CDR3 DNA sequence: TGCGCCAGCCCACCTCCCAAGGCTCGGAAGTCGAACACCGGGGAGCTGTTTTTT.

The V and J genes are TRBV6-5 and TRBJ2-7; no clear D gene. Germline assignment: CDR1 MNHEY and CDR2 SVGAGI. The CDR3 has 11 residues. V lost 3 bases and J lost 7, with 7 bases in between. CDR3 in amino acids: CASSYYGEQYF. The CDR3 bases are TGTGCCAGCAGTTATTACGGGGAGCAGTACTTC.

J is TRBJ1-1 and V is TRBV19, with D perhaps matching TRBD1 (6 bases). Trimming stripped 5 bases from V and 3 bases from J, with 16 bases between. CDR3 length: 15 amino acids. Germline V gives CDR1 LNHDA, CDR2 SQIVND (reference sequence). The CDR3 nucleotides are TGTGCCAGTAGTGTGCCAGGGGCCGCGGACACTGAAGCTTTCTTT. Translating gives CASSVPGAADTEAFF.

The gene calls are TRBV27 and TRBJ2-7; D not certain. The germline V and J ends were trimmed by 5 bases and 3 bases, with 8 bases remaining between them. The CDR3 has 12 amino acids. Looked up from germline, CDR1 is MNHEY and CDR2 is SMNVEV (reference sequence). As DNA, the CDR3 is TGTGCCAGCAGTCACGTAGGCTACGAGCAGTACTTC. It codes for CASSHVGYEQYF.

The DNA of the CDR3 is TGCGCCAGCAGTGATCTAGCGGGCAGACGCCGAGGGAATGAGCAGTTCTTC. Its protein product is CASSDLAGRRRGNEQFF. V usage is TRBV10-1 and J usage is TRBJ2-1; 8 nucleotides match TRBD2. CDR1 and CDR2 from the germline V gene are WNHNN and SYGVQD (reference sequence). V lost 3 bases, J lost 7 bases, and 14 bases stayed unmatched. The CDR3 has 17 amino acids.

For this clone: Other DNA sequences in the sample encode the same CDR3. The chain is built from TRBV27 and TRBJ2-1; no definite D call. The CDR3 has 13 residues. Germline values: CDR1 MNHEY, CDR2 SMNVEV (reference sequence). V was trimmed by 4 bases and J by 0 bases, leaving 4 bases between them. The chain's CDR3 is CASSSTSYNEQFF. The CDR3 nucleotides read TGTGCCAGCAGTTCTACCTCCTACAATGAGCAGTTCTTC.

The genes are TRBV5-4 and TRBJ2-7, with 8 bases matching TRBD1. V shed 1 base, J shed 0 bases, and the junction held 6 bases outside the gene matches. Germline loops: CDR1 SGHNT, CDR2 YYREEE (reference sequence). The CDR3 runs to 16 residues. The CDR3 reads CASSLRSGTGSYEQYF. The DNA for the CDR3 is TGTGCCAGCAGCTTGCGGTCTGGGACAGGCTCCTACGAGCAGTACTTC.

The chain recombines TRBV27 with TRBJ2-1; 7 nucleotides align to TRBD1. Germline CDR1 is MNHEY and CDR2 is SMNVEV (reference sequence). CDR3 size: 17 residues. V trimming: 1 base; J trimming: 4 bases; junction bases outside the gene matches: 10. The CDR3 is CASSLLGSRGPYNEQFF. CDR3 DNA: TGTGCCAGCAGTTTATTAGGGTCGAGGGGGCCGTACAATGAGCAGTTCTTC.

This sequence joins TRBV28 and TRBJ2-1; 12 bases are shared with TRBD2. The CDR3 has 17 amino acids. Germline V CDR1 and CDR2: MDHEN, SYDVKM. With 6 bases clipped from V and 3 bases from J, the junction kept 9 bases outside the gene matches. In DNA form, the CDR3 reads TGTGCCAGCAGCACCGAGACTAGCGGGAGCGTCTACAATGAGCAGTTCTTC. Translation gives CASSTETSGSVYNEQFF.

A note on this clone: Other DNA sequences in the same sample also yield this CDR3. This CDR3 is CASSLAGINYGYTF. For the CDR3, the DNA is TGTGCCAGCAGCTTGGCCGGTATCAACTATGGCTACACCTTC. V gene TRBV5-6 combines with J gene TRBJ1-2; D is unresolved. The CDR3 runs 14 residues. Trimming took off 0 bases at V and 2 bases at J, with 8 bases between the two ends. CDR1 and CDR2 (germline): SGHDT, YYEEEE.

Written as DNA, the CDR3 is TGTGCCAGCAGCGGACCCGACATGAACACTGAAGCTTTCTTT. The encoded protein is CASSGPDMNTEAFF. The rearrangement links TRBV9 to TRBJ1-1, with D unclear. Germline V gives CDR1 SGDLS, CDR2 YYNGEE. CDR3 length: 14 residues. V shed 3 bases and J shed 0 bases, with 9 bases lying between them.

This chain joins TRBV27 and TRBJ1-1; no firm D call. CDR1 MNHEY and CDR2 SMNVEV come from the germline V gene (reference sequence). The CDR3 contains 14 residues. Trimming shortened V by 2 bases and J by 7 bases, and 14 bases separated the two germline ends. CDR3 loop: CASSLTGSVYEAFF. As DNA, the CDR3 is TGTGCCAGCAGTTTAACGGGGTCGGTATATGAAGCTTTCTTT.

This chain links TRBV6-5 with TRBJ2-7; D not certain. The germline V gene encodes CDR1 MNHEY and CDR2 SVGAGI. V lost 5 bases, J lost 1 base, and 9 bases lay in between. The CDR3 contains 13 residues. This CDR3 is CASSAELSYEQYF. For the CDR3, the DNA is TGTGCCAGCAGTGCCGAATTATCCTACGAGCAGTACTTC.

The chain couples TRBV27 to TRBJ2-5, with 8 bases fitting TRBD2. The CDR3 length is 14 residues. V was pared by 8 bases and J by 1 base, with 6 bases of the junction left unmatched. Germline CDR1 MNHEY, CDR2 SMNVEV (reference sequence). The CDR3 DNA reads TGTGCCAGCGCATGGAGCGGGAGCCAAGAGACCCAGTACTTC. Amino acids: CASAWSGSQETQYF.

This chain connects TRBV7-9 to TRBJ2-7; 7 bases agree with TRBD1. The CDR3 covers 13 residues. Germline assignment: CDR1 SEHNR and CDR2 FQNEAQ (reference sequence). The V gene end was trimmed by 5 bases and the J gene end by 2 bases; junction bases not matched to a gene: 3. CDR3 nucleotides: TGTGCCAGCAGCCGGGACAGCGCCTACGAGCAGTACTTC. This gives the protein CASSRDSAYEQYF.